These T cell receptor beta chains were read from a single sample in a study of T cells after yellow fever vaccination. MiXCR, run by TCRdb on the 5' RACE reads, gives a single entry per CDR3 protein. The sample has 95,000 to 100,000 distinct CDR3 sequences; 5.8% are singletons. Sample: CD8+ T cells sorted from PBMCs, taken 10 days after the yellow fever booster vaccination. Receptor source: a man younger than 35 who received the YFV17D yellow fever vaccine. The CDR3 runs from the conserved cysteine through the conserved F or W. Each record gives: clone size, D gene, V gene, J gene, CDR3 DNA, CDR3 protein. A D gene is named only where the DNA matches it firmly. Clone size is shown for a subset of rows, as once, few, many or a class of expanded clone.

clone_size: few; d_call: .; v_call: TRBV15; j_call: TRBJ2-5; cdr3_nt: TGTGCCACCAGCAGAGATACGGCTGCTACTCAAGAGACCCAGTACTTC; cdr3_aa: CATSRDTAATQETQYF
clone_size: few; d_call: .; v_call: TRBV7-9; j_call: TRBJ2-3; cdr3_nt: TGTGCCAGCAGCCGGAAACCGCCAGATACGCAGTATTTT; cdr3_aa: CASSRKPPDTQYF
clone_size: .; d_call: .; v_call: TRBV11-3; j_call: TRBJ2-2; cdr3_nt: TGTGCCAGCAGCTTAGTTTATACCGGGGCCGCCCCGGCGAACACCGGGGAGCTGTTTTTT; cdr3_aa: CASSLVYTGAAPANTGELFF
clone_size: .; d_call: TRBD2; v_call: TRBV4-1; j_call: TRBJ2-3; cdr3_nt: TGCGCCAGCAGCCAAGTGCAGCGGGGGGGCGCAGATACGCAGTATTTT; cdr3_aa: CASSQVQRGGADTQYF
clone_size: few; d_call: .; v_call: TRBV27; j_call: TRBJ1-2; cdr3_nt: TGTGCCAGCAGTTTGTCGGGGATTAACTATGGCTACACCTTC; cdr3_aa: CASSLSGINYGYTF
clone_size: few; d_call: TRBD1; v_call: TRBV7-9; j_call: TRBJ1-4; cdr3_nt: TGTGCCAGCAGCTACGGACAGGGGCAACTGTTTTTT; cdr3_aa: CASSYGQGQLFF
clone_size: many; d_call: .; v_call: TRBV25-1; j_call: TRBJ1-5; cdr3_nt: TGTGCCAGCAGTGAAGTAGGTAGCAATCAGCCCCAGCATTTT; cdr3_aa: CASSEVGSNQPQHF
clone_size: few; d_call: .; v_call: TRBV7-6; j_call: TRBJ2-1; cdr3_nt: TGTGCCAGCAGCGGGGGGGCTGGAGGGGATGAGCAGTTCTTC; cdr3_aa: CASSGGAGGDEQFF
clone_size: .; d_call: .; v_call: TRBV7-6; j_call: TRBJ2-1; cdr3_nt: TGTGCCAGCAGCTTAGGCACTAGCCCTAATGAGCAGTTCTTC; cdr3_aa: CASSLGTSPNEQFF
clone_size: .; d_call: .; v_call: TRBV24-1; j_call: TRBJ2-1; cdr3_nt: TGTGCCACCAGTGAGCTAGGGGAAGCAGTACAAGGGCAGTTCTTC; cdr3_aa: CATSELGEAVQGQFF
clone_size: .; d_call: TRBD1; v_call: TRBV6-5; j_call: TRBJ1-1; cdr3_nt: TGTGCCAGCAGTTACCCAGGGGGCACTGAAGCTTTCTTT; cdr3_aa: CASSYPGGTEAFF
clone_size: .; d_call: TRBD1; v_call: TRBV29-1; j_call: TRBJ2-5; cdr3_nt: TGCAGCGCTTTAGGACAGGGTCAGGGGACCCAGTACTTC; cdr3_aa: CSALGQGQGTQYF
clone_size: .; d_call: .; v_call: TRBV21-1; j_call: TRBJ2-1; cdr3_nt: TGTGCCAGCAGCAAACCTTACACAGGGCTGAGGGGCTCCTACAATGAGCAGTTCTTC; cdr3_aa: CASSKPYTGLRGSYNEQFF
clone_size: .; d_call: .; v_call: TRBV7-8; j_call: TRBJ1-1; cdr3_nt: TGTGCCAGCAGCTTAGAAGGGAATGAAGCTTTCTTT; cdr3_aa: CASSLEGNEAFF
clone_size: few; d_call: .; v_call: TRBV7-9; j_call: TRBJ2-2; cdr3_nt: TGTGCCAGCAGGCAAGGTGCAGCCGGAGGGACCGGGGAGCTGTTTTTT; cdr3_aa: CASRQGAAGGTGELFF
clone_size: .; d_call: .; v_call: TRBV4-1; j_call: TRBJ1-1; cdr3_nt: TGCGCCAGCAGCCAATACCAGGGGAGCACTGAAGCTTTCTTT; cdr3_aa: CASSQYQGSTEAFF
clone_size: .; d_call: TRBD1; v_call: TRBV5-5; j_call: TRBJ1-5; cdr3_nt: TGTGCCAGCAGCTTGGGTACAGGGGTACGTCAGCCCCAGCATTTT; cdr3_aa: CASSLGTGVRQPQHF
clone_size: .; d_call: .; v_call: TRBV7-8; j_call: TRBJ1-2; cdr3_nt: TGTGCCAGCAGCCACTCCCGACTCGCTTACTATGGCTACACCTTC; cdr3_aa: CASSHSRLAYYGYTF
clone_size: .; d_call: .; v_call: TRBV24-1; j_call: TRBJ2-2; cdr3_nt: TGTGCCACCAGTGAGAGATGGTCGAACACCGGGGAGCTGTTTTTT; cdr3_aa: CATSERWSNTGELFF
clone_size: few; d_call: .; v_call: TRBV12-3/TRBV12-4; j_call: TRBJ2-7; cdr3_nt: TGTGCCAGCACCATAACGCTGGGCGAGCAGTACTTC; cdr3_aa: CASTITLGEQYF
clone_size: many; d_call: .; v_call: TRBV7-6; j_call: TRBJ2-7; cdr3_nt: TGTGCCAGCAGTACAAGAACAGGGATAGACGAGCAGTACTTC; cdr3_aa: CASSTRTGIDEQYF
clone_size: few; d_call: TRBD1; v_call: TRBV29-1; j_call: TRBJ2-1; cdr3_nt: TGCAGCGTTGAAGTAGTCGGCAGGGGGCCCTACAATGAGCAGTTCTTC; cdr3_aa: CSVEVVGRGPYNEQFF
clone_size: .; d_call: .; v_call: TRBV5-4; j_call: TRBJ2-5; cdr3_nt: TGTGCCAGCAGCTTGGTGGGAGGGGGGATCTCCCAAGAGACCCAGTACTTC; cdr3_aa: CASSLVGGGISQETQYF